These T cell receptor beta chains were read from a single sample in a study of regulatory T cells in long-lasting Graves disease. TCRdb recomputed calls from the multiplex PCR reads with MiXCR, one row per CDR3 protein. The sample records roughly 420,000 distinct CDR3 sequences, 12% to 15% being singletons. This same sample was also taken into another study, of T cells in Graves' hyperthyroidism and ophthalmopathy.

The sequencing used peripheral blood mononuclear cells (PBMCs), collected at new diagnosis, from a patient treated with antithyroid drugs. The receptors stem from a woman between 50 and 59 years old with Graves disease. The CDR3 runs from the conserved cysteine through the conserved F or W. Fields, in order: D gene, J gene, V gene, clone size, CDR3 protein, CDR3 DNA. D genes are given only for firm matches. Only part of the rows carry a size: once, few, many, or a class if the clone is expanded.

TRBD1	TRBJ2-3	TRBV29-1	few	CSATGQGLSDTQYF	TGCAGCGCTACCGGACAGGGGTTGTCAGATACGCAGTATTTT
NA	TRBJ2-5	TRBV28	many	CASSRQGLSTQETQYF	TGTGCCAGCAGCCGCCAAGGGTTGTCAACTCAAGAGACCCAGTACTTC
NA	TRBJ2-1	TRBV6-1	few	CASQGGLVSSYNEQFF	TGTGCCAGTCAAGGAGGGCTCGTGAGCTCCTACAATGAGCAGTTCTTC
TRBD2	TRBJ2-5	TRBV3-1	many	CASSQDSSSGGLQETQYF	TGTGCCAGCAGCCAAGATAGCTCTAGCGGGGGATTACAAGAGACCCAGTACTTC
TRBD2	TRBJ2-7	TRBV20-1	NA	CSARRTSTYNEQYF	TGCAGTGCGAGGAGGACTAGCACCTACAATGAGCAGTACTTC
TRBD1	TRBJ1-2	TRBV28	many	CASSIQGLGYGYTF	TGTGCCAGCAGCATACAGGGGCTTGGCTATGGCTACACCTTC
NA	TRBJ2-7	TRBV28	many	CASSFPTSTYEQYF	TGTGCCAGCAGTTTTCCTACTAGCACCTACGAGCAGTACTTC
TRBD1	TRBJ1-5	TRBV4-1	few	CASSQDIQGLNQPQHF	TGCGCCAGCAGCCAAGATATACAGGGGCTCAATCAGCCCCAGCATTTT
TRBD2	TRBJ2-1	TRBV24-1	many	CATSMTSGFWNEQFF	TGTGCCACCAGCATGACTAGCGGCTTCTGGAATGAGCAGTTCTTC
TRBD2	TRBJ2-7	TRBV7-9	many	CASSLALLAGADEQYF	TGTGCCAGCAGCTTAGCGCTACTAGCGGGAGCTGACGAGCAGTACTTC
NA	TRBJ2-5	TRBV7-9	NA	CAYGWGTETQYF	TGTGCCTACGGTTGGGGTACAGAGACCCAGTACTTC
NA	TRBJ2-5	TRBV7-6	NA	CASSLVLRETQYF	TGTGCCAGCAGCTTAGTTCTCCGAGAGACCCAGTACTTC
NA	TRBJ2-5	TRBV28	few	CASSFSGPGTQYF	TGTGCCAGCAGTTTTAGCGGTCCAGGGACCCAGTACTTC
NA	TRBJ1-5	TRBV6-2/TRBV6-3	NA	CASSEGVRTDSNQPQHF	TGTGCCAGCAGTGAAGGTGTTAGGACAGATAGCAATCAGCCCCAGCATTTT
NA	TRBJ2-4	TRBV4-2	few	CASSPDWRGIQYF	TGTGCCAGCAGCCCGGACTGGAGGGGCATTCAGTACTTC
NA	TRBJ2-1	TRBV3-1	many	CASSQDEQFF	TGTGCCAGCAGCCAAGATGAGCAGTTCTTC
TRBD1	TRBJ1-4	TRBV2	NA	CTSSADRGREKLFF	TGTACCAGCAGCGCAGACAGGGGGAGGGAAAAACTGTTTTTT
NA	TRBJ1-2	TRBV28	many	CASSLFPAVRVSNYGYTF	TGTGCCAGCAGTTTATTCCCGGCGGTGAGAGTCTCAAACTATGGCTACACCTTC
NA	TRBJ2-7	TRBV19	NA	CASSISRQSEQYF	TGTGCCAGTAGTATTTCACGACAGAGCGAGCAGTACTTC
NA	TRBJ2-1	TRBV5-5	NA	CASSSPDLTWNEQFF	TGTGCCAGCAGCTCTCCCGACTTAACCTGGAATGAGCAGTTCTTC
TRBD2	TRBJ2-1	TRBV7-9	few	CASSKGTSGNSYNEQFF	TGTGCCAGCAGCAAGGGGACTAGCGGGAACTCTTACAATGAGCAGTTCTTC
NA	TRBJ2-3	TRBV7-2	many	CASSLQRGTQGRDTQYF	TGTGCCAGCAGCTTACAACGGGGGACTCAAGGACGAGATACGCAGTATTTT
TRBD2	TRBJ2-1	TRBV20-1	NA	CSASEREGYRGYNEQFF	TGCAGTGCTAGTGAACGGGAGGGGTATCGGGGTTACAATGAGCAGTTCTTC
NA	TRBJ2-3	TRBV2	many	CASSDQRLSTDTQYF	TGTGCCAGCAGTGACCAGAGATTAAGCACAGATACGCAGTATTTT
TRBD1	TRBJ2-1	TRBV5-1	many	CASSDRGVYNEQFF	TGCGCCAGCAGCGACAGGGGGGTTTACAATGAGCAGTTCTTC
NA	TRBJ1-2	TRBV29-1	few	CSVTGLLGYTF	TGCAGCGTTACAGGCTTACTAGGCTACACCTTC
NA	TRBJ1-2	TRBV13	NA	CASSSGLNYGYTF	TGTGCCAGCAGCTCAGGGCTGAACTATGGCTACACCTTC
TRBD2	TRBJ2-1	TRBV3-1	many	CASSQEGTSFF	TGTGCCAGCAGCCAAGAGGGGACTAGCTTCTTC
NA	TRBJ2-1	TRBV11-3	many	CASSFGLENNEQFF	TGTGCCAGCAGCTTCGGGCTAGAAAACAATGAGCAGTTCTTC
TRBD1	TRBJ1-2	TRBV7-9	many	CASSPGQEGYYGYTF	TGTGCCAGCAGCCCCGGACAGGAGGGATACTATGGCTACACCTTC
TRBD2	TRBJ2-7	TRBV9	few	CASSVGSSGTYEQYF	TGTGCCAGCAGCGTAGGTTCTAGCGGTACTTACGAGCAGTACTTC
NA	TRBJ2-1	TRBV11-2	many	CASSLDSLANEQFF	TGTGCCAGCAGCTTAGATTCTTTGGCGAATGAGCAGTTCTTC
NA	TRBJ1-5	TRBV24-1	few	CATSDHTTGRNQPQHF	TGTGCCACCAGTGATCATACGACAGGCCGCAATCAGCCCCAGCATTTT
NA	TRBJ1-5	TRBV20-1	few	CSARVGGATFQPQHF	TGCAGTGCTAGAGTTGGAGGGGCAACGTTTCAGCCCCAGCATTTT
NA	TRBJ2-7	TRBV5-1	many	CASSTPGHSYEQYF	TGCGCCAGCAGCACCCCGGGACACTCCTACGAGCAGTACTTC
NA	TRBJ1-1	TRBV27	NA	CASSLSRATEAFF	TGTGCCAGCAGTTTATCCAGGGCAACTGAAGCTTTCTTT
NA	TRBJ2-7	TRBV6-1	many	CASSTGGSTPYEQYF	TGTGCCAGCAGTACGGGCGGATCTACACCCTACGAGCAGTACTTC
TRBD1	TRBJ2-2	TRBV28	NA	CVVGQGDTGELFF	TGTGTAGTTGGTCAGGGGGACACCGGGGAGCTGTTTTTT
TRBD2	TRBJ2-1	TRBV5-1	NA	CASSLAGLAGQNEQFF	TGCGCCAGCAGCTTGGCCGGGCTAGCGGGACAAAATGAGCAGTTCTTC
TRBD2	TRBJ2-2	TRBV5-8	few	CASREGLASNTGELFF	TGTGCCAGCAGGGAGGGACTAGCGTCGAACACCGGGGAGCTGTTTTTT
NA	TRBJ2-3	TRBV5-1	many	CASSLRGQGIGTDTQYF	TGCGCCAGCAGCCTCCGGGGCCAGGGGATCGGGACAGATACGCAGTATTTT